Listed below are T cell receptor beta chains from one sample, sequenced in a study of blood T cells in healthy people across ages. TCRdb re-analysed the 5' RACE reads in MiXCR, keeping a single row per CDR3 protein. The sample consists of 1.5 million to 1.8 million distinct CDR3 sequences, roughly two fifths of them appearing once. Input material: blood. Receptors were obtained from a woman between 18 and 29 years old in good health. CDR3s include the opening cysteine and the closing phenylalanine or tryptophan. A D gene is named only where the DNA matches it firmly. Size values are once, few and many counts, or a class for expanded clones, and some rows have none.

v_gene	len	abundance	j_gene	d_gene	CDR3aa	CDR3nt
TRBV7-2	13	.	TRBJ2-1	.	CASSLTSWDEQFF	TGTGCCAGCAGCTTAACTAGCTGGGATGAGCAGTTCTTC
TRBV14	12	few	TRBJ2-5	.	CASSQVTKTQYF	TGTGCCAGCAGCCAAGTCACCAAGACCCAGTACTTC
TRBV6-1	16	few	TRBJ2-1	TRBD2	CASSEQLAGGFNEQFF	TGTGCCAGCAGTGAGCAACTAGCGGGAGGGTTCAATGAGCAGTTCTTC
TRBV6-5	13	many	TRBJ2-7	.	CASSSSLSYEQYF	TGTGCCAGCAGTTCGAGTTTATCCTACGAGCAGTACTTC
TRBV4-1	17	once	TRBJ2-7	.	CASSQPGRQSSYNEQYF	TGCGCCAGCAGCCAACCAGGACGGCAGAGCTCCTACAATGAGCAGTACTTC
TRBV7-2	13	.	TRBJ2-7	TRBD1	CASSKGQVLGQYF	TGTGCCAGCAGCAAAGGACAGGTCTTAGGGCAGTACTTC
TRBV20-1	12	many	TRBJ2-7	TRBD2	CSAGLAAYEQYF	TGCAGTGCCGGACTAGCGGCCTACGAGCAGTACTTC
TRBV5-6	15	once	TRBJ1-5	.	CASSSTGHGNQPQHF	TGTGCCAGCAGCTCTACAGGGCATGGCAATCAGCCCCAGCATTTT
TRBV5-1	16	many	TRBJ2-1	TRBD1	CASSLEQGTGYNEQFF	TGCGCCAGCAGCTTGGAACAGGGGACGGGTTACAATGAGCAGTTCTTC
TRBV13	17	.	TRBJ2-7	TRBD2	CASSWGTSVHSDNEQYF	TGTGCCAGCAGCTGGGGGACTAGCGTCCACTCCGACAATGAGCAGTACTTC
TRBV6-6	16	.	TRBJ2-3	TRBD2	CASSYSLAGLTDTQYF	TGTGCCAGCAGTTACTCGCTAGCGGGGCTCACAGATACGCAGTATTTT
TRBV2	16	.	TRBJ2-7	.	CASSESSSKFSYEQYF	TGTGCCAGCAGTGAATCGTCTAGCAAGTTCTCCTACGAGCAGTACTTC
TRBV4-1	15	.	TRBJ1-5	TRBD1	CASSRTGTADQPQHF	TGCGCCAGCAGCCGTACCGGGACAGCTGATCAGCCCCAGCATTTT
TRBV25-1	13	.	TRBJ2-3	.	CASSDIGTDTQYF	TGTGCCAGCAGTGACATTGGCACAGATACGCAGTATTTT
TRBV7-2	18	.	TRBJ1-4	.	CASTVDSRRTLRNEKLFF	TGTGCCAGCACCGTAGACTCTCGGCGGACCCTAAGGAATGAAAAACTGTTTTTT
TRBV12-3/TRBV12-4	15	.	TRBJ2-1	TRBD2	CASSFPPGGANEQFF	TGTGCCAGCAGTTTTCCCCCCGGGGGGGCCAATGAGCAGTTCTTC
TRBV12-3/TRBV12-4	16	.	TRBJ2-3	TRBD2	CASSSGTSGRKDTQYF	TGTGCCAGCAGCTCCGGGACTAGCGGGAGGAAAGATACGCAGTATTTT
TRBV12-3/TRBV12-4	14	many	TRBJ2-1	.	CASSSLTSGNEQFF	TGTGCCAGCAGTTCCCTGACTAGTGGTAATGAGCAGTTCTTC
TRBV27	13	.	TRBJ2-5	.	CASGRTYQETQYF	TGTGCCAGCGGAAGGACGTACCAAGAGACCCAGTACTTC
TRBV5-1	15	once	TRBJ2-3	.	CASSFTSPSTDTRYF	TGCGCCAGCAGCTTTACAAGCCCTAGCACAGATACGCGGTATTTT
TRBV5-6	16	.	TRBJ2-3	.	CASSLRTSPSLDTQYF	TGTGCCAGCAGCTTGCGAACTAGCCCGTCCTTAGATACGCAGTATTTT
TRBV12-3/TRBV12-4	15	few	TRBJ1-4	TRBD1	CASSLSGQGNEKLFF	TGTGCCAGCAGTTTATCGGGACAGGGGAATGAAAAACTGTTTTTT
TRBV7-9	14	.	TRBJ2-1	TRBD1	CASSFLTGLDEQFF	TGTGCCAGCAGCTTCCTGACAGGGCTCGATGAGCAGTTCTTC
TRBV2	11	.	TRBJ2-4	.	CASSAKNIQYF	TGTGCCAGCAGTGCCAAAAACATTCAGTACTTC
TRBV7-9	14	few	TRBJ2-3	.	CASSLILGTDTQYF	TGTGCCAGCAGCTTAATCCTGGGCACTGATACGCAGTATTTT
TRBV18	15	.	TRBJ2-7	TRBD2	CASSPSSGVRYEQYF	TGTGCCAGCTCACCCTCTAGCGGGGTCAGGTACGAGCAGTACTTC
TRBV27	16	.	TRBJ2-3	.	CASSLRSRGGTDTQYF	TGTGCCAGCAGTCTCCGGTCCCGAGGGGGCACAGATACGCAGTATTTT
TRBV12-3/TRBV12-4	16	.	TRBJ1-2	TRBD1	CASSLTPDRGGYGYTF	TGTGCCAGCAGTTTAACCCCAGACAGGGGTGGCTATGGCTACACCTTC
TRBV12-3/TRBV12-4	14	.	TRBJ2-5	.	CASRREGGDNEQYF	TGTGCCAGCAGGCGGGAAGGCGGTGACAATGAGCAGTACTTC
TRBV29-1	12	.	TRBJ1-3	.	CSGRISGNTIYF	TGCAGCGGTAGGATCTCTGGAAACACCATATATTTT
TRBV25-1	15	many	TRBJ2-1	.	CASSAARSSYNEQFF	TGTGCCAGCAGTGCCGCACGGAGCTCCTACAATGAGCAGTTCTTC
TRBV4-1	17	.	TRBJ1-3	.	CASGQVRAGSSGNTIYF	TGCGCCAGCGGCCAGGTCAGGGCAGGGAGCTCTGGAAACACCATATATTTT
TRBV4-1	16	once	TRBJ2-2	.	CASSQDNPSRAGELFF	TGCGCCAGCAGCCAAGATAATCCTAGCAGGGCCGGGGAGCTGTTTTTT
TRBV12-3/TRBV12-4	15	few	TRBJ1-4	.	CASSLNQGFSEKLFF	TGTGCCAGCAGCTTAAATCAGGGGTTTAGTGAAAAACTGTTTTTT
TRBV6-5	14	few	TRBJ1-5	TRBD1	CASSPDRAGQPQHF	TGTGCCAGCAGCCCAGACAGGGCAGGCCAGCCCCAGCATTTT
TRBV2	17	.	TRBJ2-4	TRBD2	CASTGTSGVPYYNEQYF	TGTGCCAGCACCGGGACTAGCGGGGTGCCCTACTACAATGAGCAGTACTTC
TRBV12-3/TRBV12-4	15	.	TRBJ1-4	.	CASSSEDGLNEKLFF	TGTGCCAGCAGTTCAGAGGACGGACTTAATGAAAAACTGTTTTTT
TRBV12-3/TRBV12-4	12	few	TRBJ2-5	.	CASADPEETQYF	TGTGCCAGCGCCGACCCGGAAGAGACCCAGTACTTC
TRBV7-2	14	.	TRBJ2-1	TRBD2	CASSFSGTSREQFF	TGTGCCAGCAGCTTTAGCGGGACTAGTCGTGAGCAGTTCTTC
TRBV7-8	15	many	TRBJ2-4	.	CASSPPSRASNIQYF	TGTGCCAGCAGCCCCCCTAGTCGAGCGTCGAACATTCAGTACTTC
TRBV7-2	14	.	TRBJ2-7	TRBD2	CASSPPGTRNEQYF	TGTGCCAGCAGCCCTCCCGGGACTAGAAACGAGCAGTACTTC
TRBV14	15	.	TRBJ2-5	.	CASSQGRLYYNEQYF	TGTGCCAGCAGCCAAGGGCGGCTCTACTACAATGAGCAGTACTTC
TRBV7-8	13	few	TRBJ2-3	.	CASSSGRKDTQYF	TGTGCCAGCAGCTCCGGACGGAAAGATACGCAGTATTTT
TRBV12-3/TRBV12-4	15	.	TRBJ2-1	.	CASSPVSGAYNEQFF	TGTGCCAGCAGCCCTGTTTCTGGGGCCTACAATGAGCAGTTCTTC
TRBV29-1	15	.	TRBJ2-7	TRBD2	CSVEVLASGSYEQYF	TGCAGCGTTGAAGTCCTAGCTAGCGGGAGTTACGAGCAGTACTTC
TRBV10-3	13	few	TRBJ2-3	.	CATSGTDTDTQYF	TGTGCCACCTCGGGGACCGACACAGATACGCAGTATTTT
TRBV28	15	.	TRBJ2-1	.	CASSLFVGGDNEQFF	TGTGCCAGCAGTTTATTCGTGGGCGGGGACAATGAGCAGTTCTTC
TRBV12-3/TRBV12-4	16	.	TRBJ2-2	.	CASSLGLGMDTGELFF	TGTGCCAGCAGTTTAGGGTTGGGGATGGACACCGGGGAGCTGTTTTTT
TRBV7-9	15	.	TRBJ1-5	.	CASSEGPGGNQPQHF	TGTGCCAGCAGCGAAGGACCGGGCGGTAATCAGCCCCAGCATTTT
TRBV20-1	15	.	TRBJ2-5	.	CSARNMRDLVETQYF	TGCAGTGCTAGAAACATGCGCGACCTGGTGGAGACCCAGTACTTC
TRBV7-9	15	.	TRBJ1-1	.	CASRDGLRGNTEAFF	TGTGCCAGCAGGGACGGCCTCCGAGGGAACACTGAAGCTTTCTTT
TRBV12-3/TRBV12-4	17	few	TRBJ2-5	TRBD2	CASSLGLAGGIGETQYF	TGTGCCAGCAGTCTGGGACTAGCGGGGGGAATCGGGGAGACCCAGTACTTC
TRBV12-3/TRBV12-4	14	.	TRBJ2-3	.	CASSLSPTTDTQYF	TGTGCCAGCAGTTTGTCACCGACCACAGATACGCAGTATTTT
TRBV20-1	14	.	TRBJ1-5	.	CSARVARDVQPQHF	TGCAGTGCTAGAGTGGCAAGAGATGTTCAGCCCCAGCATTTT
TRBV6-5	15	few	TRBJ1-4	TRBD1	CASRGTVATNEKLFF	TGTGCCAGCCGAGGGACAGTTGCAACTAATGAAAAACTGTTTTTT
TRBV7-2	15	.	TRBJ1-2	.	CASSLDQRIPGGYTF	TGTGCCAGCAGCTTAGACCAAAGGATCCCGGGGGGCTACACCTTC
TRBV20-1	14	.	TRBJ1-5	.	CSAGTTFSNQPQHF	TGCAGTGCAGGGACAACATTTAGCAATCAGCCCCAGCATTTT
TRBV6-2/TRBV6-3	17	.	TRBJ2-3	TRBD2	CASSRGAAGDFLGTQYF	TGTGCCAGCAGTCGGGGAGCAGCGGGAGATTTCCTTGGTACGCAGTATTTT
TRBV4-2	17	.	TRBJ2-5	TRBD1	CASSLNTGTGGSETQYF	TGTGCCAGCAGCCTAAACACCGGGACAGGGGGCTCAGAGACCCAGTACTTC